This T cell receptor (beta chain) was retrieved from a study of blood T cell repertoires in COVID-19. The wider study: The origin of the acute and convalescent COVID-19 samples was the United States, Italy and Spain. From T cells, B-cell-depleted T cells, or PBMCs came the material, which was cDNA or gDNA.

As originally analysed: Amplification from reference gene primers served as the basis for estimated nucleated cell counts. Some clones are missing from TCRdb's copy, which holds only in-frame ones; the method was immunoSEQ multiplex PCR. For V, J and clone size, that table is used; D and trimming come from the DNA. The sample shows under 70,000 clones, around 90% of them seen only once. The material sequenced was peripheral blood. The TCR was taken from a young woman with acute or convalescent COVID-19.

In DNA form, the CDR3 reads TGCGCCAGCAGCTTGCAACAGAACTATGGCTACACCTTC. Encoded protein: CASSLQQNYGYTF. This sequence joins TRBV5-1 and TRBJ1-2; D is unresolved. The V end lost 1 base, the J end lost 2 bases, and 6 bases lay between the germline ends. CDR1 is SGHRS, CDR2 YFSETQ, per germline. The CDR3 is 13 amino acids.